These 23 T cell receptor beta chains originate from one sample sequenced in a study of CD8 T cells in Susac syndrome. Roughly 0.45 to 1 ug RNA was reverse transcribed with random hexamers. A single record per CDR3 protein comes from TCRdb applying MiXCR to the immunoSEQ multiplex PCR reads. The sample has over 200,000 distinct CDR3 sequences; approximately 95% are singletons. The sequencing input was CD4+ T cells from PBMCs. The receptors here all came from a human donor with multiple sclerosis.

The V gene is TRBV20-1, the J gene TRBJ2-3, with D perhaps TRBD1 (5 bases). Trimming pared 6 bases from V and 6 bases from J, leaving 13 bases between. Per germline, CDR1 DFQATT and CDR2 SNEGSKA (reference sequence). CDR3 length: 12 amino acids. CDR3 DNA: TGCAGTGCAGGGGCCGTAAGGGATACGCAGTATTTT. Translating gives CSAGAVRDTQYF.

V gene TRBV3-1 combines with J gene TRBJ1-4; 9 nucleotides line up with TRBD1. The CDR3 is 16 residues long. The V gene's germline CDR1 is LGHDT and CDR2 YNNKEL (reference sequence). With V trimmed by 5 bases and J by 8 bases, 12 bases remained unmatched. The CDR3 DNA follows: TGTGCCAGCAGCAGGTCAACAGGGGGCAGTGGCGAAAAACTGTTTTTT. Translation gives CASSRSTGGSGEKLFF. The entire variable domain, with the rest obtained from reference TRBV3-1 and TRBJ1-4, is as follows: DTAVSQTPKYLVTQMGNDKSIKCEQNLGHDTMYWYKQDSKKFLKIMFSYNNKELIINETVPNRFSPKSPDKAHLNLHINSLELGDSAVYFCASSRSTGGSGEKLFFGSGTQLSVL.

The chain joins TRBV29-1 to TRBJ2-7; 9 nucleotides match TRBD2. CDR1 and CDR2 (germline): SQVTM, ANQGSEA. The CDR3 totals 12 residues. Unmatched junction bases numbered 4, after V lost 7 bases and J lost 3 bases. CDR3 sequence (DNA): TGCAGCGGATCGACTAGCGGCTACGAGCAGTACTTC. Translation: CSGSTSGYEQYF.

In DNA form, the CDR3 reads TGTGCCAGCAGCCAGGGACTCCTAGGGGGCTATGGCTACACCTTC. Amino acids: CASSQGLLGGYGYTF. This chain uses TRBV3-1 with TRBJ1-2; weak D call: TRBD1 (6 bases). V lost 3 bases and J 4 bases, leaving 15 bases between the germline ends. Per germline, CDR1 LGHDT and CDR2 YNNKEL (reference sequence). The CDR3 is 15 amino acids.

The chain recombines TRBV12-5 with TRBJ2-1, with a tentative D call TRBD1 (5 bases). In germline, CDR1 is LGHNT, CDR2 FRNRAP. V was clipped by 0 bases and J by 7 bases, with 19 bases between them. The CDR3 runs 17 residues. CDR3 loop: CASGLVPYQGARNEQFF. In DNA form, the CDR3 reads TGTGCTAGTGGTTTGGTACCCTACCAAGGGGCACGGAATGAGCAGTTCTTC. The full variable domain, its missing parts supplied by reference TRBV12-5 and TRBJ2-1, is DARVTQTPRHKVTEMGQEVTMRCQPILGHNTVFWYRQTMMQGLELLAYFRNRAPLDDSGMPKDRFSAEMPDATLATLKIQPSEPRDSAVYFCASGLVPYQGARNEQFFGPGTRLTVL.

J is TRBJ2-3 and V is TRBV7-2; no clear D gene. Germline values: CDR1 SGHTA, CDR2 FQGNSA. The CDR3 has 13 amino acids. Trimming shortened V by 4 bases and J by 2 bases, and 7 bases separated the two germline ends. This chain's CDR3 is CASSSPHTDTQYF. CDR3 in DNA: TGTGCCAGCAGCTCCCCCCACACAGATACGCAGTATTTT. Combining the CDR3 with reference TRBV7-2 and TRBJ2-3 gives the whole variable domain GAGVSQSPSNKVTEKGKDVELRCDPISGHTALYWYRQSLGQGLEFLIYFQGNSAPDKSGLPSDRFSAERTGGSVSTLTIQRTQQEDSAVYLCASSSPHTDTQYFGPGTRLTVL.

This clonotype was seen just once. The chain joins TRBV3-1 to TRBJ1-6, with 7 bases lining up with TRBD1. The CDR3 covers 15 residues. Germline CDR1 and CDR2: LGHDT and YNNKEL (reference sequence). J lost 7 bases, V lost 4 bases, and 7 bases had no gene match. The CDR3 loop is CASSPAGTANSPLHF. The CDR3, as DNA: TGTGCCAGCAGCCCAGCAGGGACAGCGAATTCACCCCTCCACTTT.

The J gene is TRBJ2-7, the V gene TRBV2, with D perhaps TRBD1 or TRBD2 (5 bases each). This CDR3 region has 15 residues. Trimming shortened V by 2 bases and J by 6 bases, and 17 bases separated the two germline ends. CDR1 is SNHLY and CDR2 is FYNNEI in the germline V gene. CDR3 nucleotide sequence: TGTGCCAGCAGTGAACCCCGGGACCCGGTCGGCGAGCAGTACTTC. Protein sequence: CASSEPRDPVGEQYF.

This chain links TRBV3-1 with TRBJ2-7; TRBD2 agrees at 13 bases. Looked up from germline, CDR1 is LGHDT and CDR2 is YNNKEL (reference sequence). CDR3 size: 17 residues. Losses at the gene ends were 6 bases for V and 0 bases for J; bases not matched to a gene: 8. The chain's CDR3 is CASSGTSGVRSSYEQYF. Written as DNA, the CDR3 is TGTGCCAGCAGTGGGACTAGCGGGGTCCGTTCCTCCTACGAGCAGTACTTC.

This clonotype has just one count. The rearrangement joins TRBV12-3 or TRBV12-4 to TRBJ1-6; D remains ambiguous. V was clipped by 3 bases and J by 8 bases, with 8 bases between them. The CDR3 sequence is 13 residues long. The CDR3 nucleotides are TGTGCCAGCAGTTTGAGCCCGGATTCACCCCTCCACTTT. Protein product: CASSLSPDSPLHF.

J is TRBJ1-1 and V is TRBV12-3 or TRBV12-4, with 10 nucleotides matching TRBD1. Unmatched junction bases numbered 16, after V lost 5 bases and J lost 4 bases. The CDR3 covers 18 residues. The CDR3 DNA sequence: TGTGCCAGCAGTCCCATCCGACAGGGGGCCCCTGATCTCACTGAAGCTTTCTTT. Protein sequence: CASSPIRQGAPDLTEAFF.

V usage is TRBV12-5 and J usage is TRBJ2-1; no firm D call. This CDR3 has 12 amino acids. The V end was cut by 1 base, the J end by 5 bases, with 3 bases between. Per the germline V gene, CDR1 is LGHNT and CDR2 is FRNRAP. The CDR3 bases are TGTGCTAGTGGTTTGGATAACAATGAGCAGTTCTTC. This sequence encodes CASGLDNNEQFF.

This clonotype has a single count. The chain links TRBV30 to TRBJ2-4; D is unclear. Per germline, CDR1 GTSNPN and CDR2 SVGIG (reference sequence). The CDR3 runs 15 residues. The V and J ends lost 1 base and 2 bases respectively, with 12 bases between them. In nucleotides, the CDR3 is TGTGCCTGGAGTGATTATACAGCAACCAAAAACATTCAGTACTTC. This gives the protein CAWSDYTATKNIQYF.

For this clonotype: The junction differs from germline at one of its ends, possibly a read error. The V and J genes are TRBV3-1 and TRBJ2-7, with D perhaps matching TRBD1 or TRBD2 (6 bases each). This CDR3 is built from 12 residues. Germline V gives CDR1 LGHDT, CDR2 YNNKEL (reference sequence). CDR3 sequence reads: CASSKGNREANF. The CDR3 DNA is TGTGCCAGCAGCAAGGGGAACAGGGAGGCAAACTTC.

The chain is built from TRBV3-1 and TRBJ1-1, with D tentatively TRBD1 (5 bases). With 3 bases removed from V and 5 bases from J, the gap between germline ends came to 13 bases. Germline CDR1 and CDR2: LGHDT and YNNKEL (reference sequence). This CDR3 region has 14 residues. The CDR3 sequence is CASSHSGGGTEAFF. CDR3 coding DNA: TGTGCCAGCAGCCATAGCGGGGGTGGGACTGAAGCTTTCTTT. Full variable domain (remainder filled in from reference TRBV3-1 and TRBJ1-1): DTAVSQTPKYLVTQMGNDKSIKCEQNLGHDTMYWYKQDSKKFLKIMFSYNNKELIINETVPNRFSPKSPDKAHLNLHINSLELGDSAVYFCASSHSGGGTEAFFGQGTRLTVV.

The chain recombines TRBV20-1 with TRBJ1-2; perhaps TRBD1 as D (6 bases). The CDR3 runs 11 residues. Germline V gives CDR1 DFQATT, CDR2 SNEGSKA (reference sequence). Trimming pared 5 bases from V and 8 bases from J, leaving 12 bases between. CDR3 loop: CSAVLGGGYTF. CDR3 nucleotide sequence: TGCAGTGCTGTTCTTGGGGGCGGCTACACCTTC.

The chain uses TRBV20-1 and TRBJ2-2, with D hard to call. The CDR3 sequence is 15 residues long. Trimming cost V 3 bases and J 3 bases, with 14 bases left between them. CDR1 is DFQATT and CDR2 is SNEGSKA in the germline V gene (reference sequence). This CDR3 is CSASVVNFDTGELFF. The CDR3 DNA follows: TGCAGTGCTAGTGTTGTGAATTTCGACACCGGGGAGCTGTTTTTT.

The chain links TRBV29-1 to TRBJ2-1; tentative D call: TRBD1 (6 bases). V was cut by 1 base and J by 8 bases, with 12 bases left in between. The CDR3 extends over 13 amino acids. Germline V gives CDR1 SQVTM, CDR2 ANQGSEA. DNA for the CDR3: TGCAGCGTTGAAGCGTACAGGGCGCATGAGCAGTTCTTC. This gives the protein CSVEAYRAHEQFF.

This clonotype has just a few counts. The chain combines TRBV3-1 with TRBJ1-2; D not resolved. V lost 3 bases and J lost 3, with 8 bases in between. The CDR3 loop spans 13 amino acids. Germline lookup yields CDR1 LGHDT and CDR2 YNNKEL (reference sequence). The CDR3: CASSQGMDYGYTF. In DNA, the CDR3 is TGTGCCAGCAGCCAGGGTATGGACTATGGCTACACCTTC.

This chain connects TRBV20-1 to TRBJ1-2; the match to TRBD1 covers 7 bases. Germline trimming cut 5 bases from V and 3 bases from J; bases unmatched to any gene: 6. Germline V gives CDR1 DFQATT, CDR2 SNEGSKA (reference sequence). The CDR3 runs to 13 residues. The DNA of the CDR3 is TGCAGTGCTCACGACAGGGTCCACTATGGCTACACCTTC. As protein: CSAHDRVHYGYTF.

The chain recombines TRBV11-2 with TRBJ2-1; 9 nucleotides agree with TRBD1. This CDR3 has 16 amino acids. V shed 5 bases and J 6 bases; nucleotides not matched to a gene: 11. Looked up from germline, CDR1 is SGHAT and CDR2 is FQNNGV. CDR3 protein: CASSRSGTGIPNEQFF. In DNA form, the CDR3 reads TGTGCCAGCAGCCGCTCCGGGACAGGGATTCCCAATGAGCAGTTCTTC.

This chain connects TRBV6-4 to TRBJ2-6; no reliable D call. The CDR3 loop spans 15 amino acids. V was trimmed by 3 bases and J by 1 base, leaving 7 bases between them. Germline-derived CDR1 and CDR2 are MRHNA and SNTAGT. In DNA, the CDR3 is TGTGCCAGCAGTGAAATTGGATCTGGGGCCAACGTCCTGACTTTC. Protein sequence: CASSEIGSGANVLTF.

This sequence joins TRBV29-1 and TRBJ2-3; perhaps TRBD2 as D (5 bases). There are 14 residues in the CDR3. Per germline, CDR1 SQVTM and CDR2 ANQGSEA. Trimming cost V 4 bases and J 0 bases, with 11 bases left between them. In DNA, the CDR3 is TGCAGCGTTGGCCCTAGCATGAGCACAGATACGCAGTATTTT. It yields the protein CSVGPSMSTDTQYF.